One and the same sample provided the 29 T cell receptor beta chains below, sequenced in a study of T cell repertoires in cytomegalovirus infection. In TCRdb, the reads were re-called with MiXCR into one record per CDR3 protein. The repertoire includes approximately 70,000 distinct CDR3 sequences, about 4% of them detected once, and around 22% sits in the top ten. Specimen: PBMCs. The receptor source for this set is a human donor in good health (CMV status not recorded). Some clones in this sample may be carry-over from other donors' samples.

This clonotype showed up many times. V gene TRBV28 combines with J gene TRBJ2-1, with D perhaps being TRBD1 or TRBD2 (5 bases each). V shed 6 bases and J shed 5 bases, with 17 bases lying between them. Germline V gene sequence: CDR1 MDHEN, CDR2 SYDVKM. The CDR3 consists of 15 residues. CDR3 DNA: TGTGCCAGCAGAAAAACGTTGGGGCGGGACAATGAGCAGTTCTTC. Amino acids: CASRKTLGRDNEQFF.

This clonotype was counted at least ten times. The V and J genes are TRBV20-1 and TRBJ2-3; 8 bases are shared with TRBD2. Germline-derived CDR1 and CDR2 are DFQATT and SNEGSKA (reference sequence). J lost 1 base, V lost 5 bases, and 2 bases had no gene match. The CDR3 spans 13 residues. The CDR3 DNA is TGCAGTGCTCTACTAGCGGGCACAGATACGCAGTATTTT. Its translation: CSALLAGTDTQYF.

The sample holds many counts of this clonotype. CDR3 bases: TGCAGCGCCCGAGGCCCCTATGGCTACACCTTC. Encoded protein: CSARGPYGYTF. The chain combines TRBV29-1 with TRBJ1-2; no definite D call. Trimming removed 7 bases at V and 4 bases at J, with 10 bases between. The CDR3 extends over 11 amino acids. Germline CDR1 is SQVTM and CDR2 is ANQGSEA.

Ten or more counts support this clonotype. The chain combines TRBV7-3 with TRBJ1-1; D remains unclear. V lost 1 base, J lost 4 bases, and 7 bases lay in between. Germline V gene sequence: CDR1 SGHTA, CDR2 FQGTGA. The CDR3 is 13 residues long. CDR3: CASSLMRSTEAFF. The CDR3 region has the DNA TGTGCCAGCAGCTTAATGAGATCCACTGAAGCTTTCTTT. The full variable domain, in which reference TRBV7-3 and TRBJ1-1 provide the parts outside the CDR3, is GAGVSQTPSNKVTEKGKYVELRCDPISGHTALYWYRQSLGQGPEFLIYFQGTGAADDSGLPNDRFFAVRPEGSVSTLKIQRTERGDSAVYLCASSLMRSTEAFFGQGTRLTVV.

This clonotype was counted many times. V and J are TRBV25-1 and TRBJ2-5; D remains unclear. This CDR3 is 14 amino acids long. CDR1 MGHDK and CDR2 SYGVNS come from the germline V gene. The V end was cut by 4 bases, the J end by 5 bases, with 14 bases between. The CDR3 DNA reads TGTGCCAGCAGTGCGGCCAGGCCTGGCGAGACCCAGTACTTC. This codes for CASSAARPGETQYF.

This clonotype has a count of ten or more. This chain links TRBV7-2 with TRBJ2-3, with D perhaps matching TRBD2 (6 bases). Trimming took off 0 bases at V and 4 bases at J, with 20 bases between the two ends. The CDR3 extends over 18 amino acids. Germline V gives CDR1 SGHTA, CDR2 FQGNSA. The CDR3 reads CASSLAGTHIRAADTQYF. The CDR3 DNA sequence: TGTGCCAGCAGCTTAGCCGGGACTCACATAAGGGCCGCAGATACGCAGTATTTT.

In this sample, this clonotype turned up many times. J is TRBJ2-7 and V is TRBV29-1; no firm D call. This CDR3 has 12 residues. The V gene's germline CDR1 is SQVTM and CDR2 ANQGSEA. The V gene lost 5 bases and the J gene lost 2 bases, with 10 bases spanning the gap. The CDR3 DNA sequence: TGCAGCGTTAATTTAGGGACCTACGAGCAGTACTTC. Translated: CSVNLGTYEQYF.

This clonotype was counted ten times or more. V and J are TRBV7-2 and TRBJ2-7; 13 nucleotides align to TRBD2. V dropped 5 bases and J dropped 2; count of bases not matched to a gene: 6. Germline values: CDR1 SGHTA, CDR2 FQGNSA. The CDR3 runs to 16 residues. The CDR3 nucleotides read TGTGCCAGCAGCCCAAGACTAGCGGGAGGCCCCTACGAGCAGTACTTC. Protein: CASSPRLAGGPYEQYF. Together with reference TRBV7-2 and TRBJ2-7, the CDR3 gives the full variable domain: GAGVSQSPSNKVTEKGKDVELRCDPISGHTALYWYRQSLGQGLEFLIYFQGNSAPDKSGLPSDRFSAERTGGSVSTLTIQRTQQEDSAVYLCASSPRLAGGPYEQYFGPGTRLTVT.

In its sample, this clonotype was seen many times. The V gene is TRBV24-1, the J gene TRBJ2-1, with 9 bases lining up with TRBD1. V lost 5 bases, J lost 8 bases, and 12 bases stayed unmatched. Germline CDR1 and CDR2: KGHDR and SFDVKD. The CDR3 contains 16 residues. Written as DNA, the CDR3 is TGTGCCACCAGTGGGGAAAGCGGGACAGGGTCATATGAGCAGTTCTTC. This encodes CATSGESGTGSYEQFF.

This clonotype was detected many times. The genes are TRBV4-1 and TRBJ2-7; TRBD2 matches 14 bases. This CDR3 comprises 17 residues. Germline loops: CDR1 MGHRA, CDR2 YSYEKL. V lost 1 base and J lost 2; bases outside the gene matches: 4. The CDR3 loop is CASSQVGTSGSPYEQYF. The CDR3, as DNA: TGCGCCAGCAGCCAAGTCGGGACTAGCGGGAGTCCCTACGAGCAGTACTTC.

This clonotype was observed at least ten times. The V and J genes are TRBV19 and TRBJ1-2; D remains unclear. Trimming stripped 5 bases from V and 4 bases from J, with 14 bases between. From germline, CDR1 is LNHDA and CDR2 SQIVND (reference sequence). CDR3 length: 14 residues. The CDR3 nucleotides read TGTGCCAGTAGTGTATCCCAATTTGGCTATGGCTACACCTTC. This codes for CASSVSQFGYGYTF.

The table lists this clonotype with many counts. The chain uses TRBV6-1 and TRBJ2-4; tentative D call: TRBD1 (5 bases). Germline V gives CDR1 MNHNS, CDR2 SASEGT. Trimming took 5 bases from V and 1 from J, leaving 9 bases between them. This CDR3 spans 14 amino acids. DNA for the CDR3: TGTGCCAGCAGTCTCGACAGCGCCAAAAACATTCAGTACTTC. This encodes CASSLDSAKNIQYF.

This clonotype has ten or more counts. Here the CDR3 DNA reads TGTGCCAGCAGCTTTGGACAGGAAGAGACCCAGTACTTC. This sequence encodes CASSFGQEETQYF. The rearrangement joins TRBV7-2 to TRBJ2-5, with 7 bases fitting TRBD1. Germline values: CDR1 SGHTA, CDR2 FQGNSA. The CDR3 contains 13 residues. V shed 3 bases, J shed 3 bases, and the junction held 1 base outside the gene matches.

This clonotype appeared many times. The chain is built from TRBV5-1 and TRBJ1-1, with D perhaps matching TRBD1 (6 bases). The CDR3 runs to 15 residues. Germline V gene data show CDR1 as SGHRS and CDR2 as YFSETQ. V was trimmed by 4 bases and J by 1 base, leaving 14 bases between them. The CDR3 nucleotides read TGCGCCAGCAGCCCTCGACAGGCAGCGAACACTGAAGCTTTCTTT. Protein: CASSPRQAANTEAFF.

At least ten counts were recorded for this clonotype. The V gene is TRBV7-6, the J gene TRBJ2-1; D unclear. Trimming cost V 0 bases and J 5 bases, with 2 bases left between them. This CDR3 spans 12 amino acids. Looked up from germline, CDR1 is SGHVS and CDR2 is FNYEAQ. The CDR3 DNA reads TGTGCCAGCAGCTTAGCAGACAATGAGCAGTTCTTC. Its protein is CASSLADNEQFF.

The table lists this clonotype with many counts. The chain couples TRBV7-2 to TRBJ1-2; D is ambiguous. The CDR3 extends over 12 amino acids. Trimming stripped 5 bases from V and 8 bases from J, with 12 bases between. Germline V gene lookup returns CDR1 SGHTA and CDR2 FQGNSA. The CDR3 here is CASSPGLRGYTF. The CDR3 DNA is TGTGCCAGCAGCCCCGGCTTACGGGGCTACACCTTC.

This clonotype was counted at least ten times. The V gene is TRBV7-2, the J gene TRBJ2-5, with TRBD1 matching 9 bases. CDR3 length equals 15 residues. CDR1 is SGHTA, CDR2 FQGNSA, per germline. With V trimmed by 1 base and J by 2 bases, 2 bases remained unmatched. CDR3 coding DNA: TGTGCCAGCAGCTTAGACAGGGGGCGGCAAGAGACCCAGTACTTC. Translation gives CASSLDRGRQETQYF.

This clonotype was counted ten times or more. This chain uses TRBV6-2 or TRBV6-3 with TRBJ2-7, with D possibly being TRBD1 or TRBD2 (5 bases each). Trimming shortened V by 8 bases and J by 0 bases, and 14 bases separated the two germline ends. Germline CDR1 and CDR2: MNHEY and SVGEGT. The CDR3 totals 14 residues. CDR3 in amino acids: CASVRDGVSYEQYF. The CDR3 DNA reads as TGTGCCAGCGTCCGGGACGGGGTCTCCTACGAGCAGTACTTC.

This clonotype has ten or more counts. This chain uses TRBV7-8 with TRBJ1-2, with D tentatively TRBD1 (6 bases). This CDR3 is built from 15 residues. Trimming cost V 4 bases and J 3 bases, with 15 bases left between them. Germline V gene sequence: CDR1 SGHVS, CDR2 FQNEAQ. The CDR3 bases are TGTGCCAGCAGCTCCACAGGGAAAGGGTACTATGGCTACACCTTC. Amino acids: CASSSTGKGYYGYTF. The full variable domain, rest sourced from reference TRBV7-8 and TRBJ1-2, is GAGVSQSPRYKVAKRGQDVALRCDPISGHVSLFWYQQALGQGPEFLTYFQNEAQLDKSGLPSDRFFAERPEGSVSTLKIQRTQQEDSAVYLCASSSTGKGYYGYTFGSGTRLTVV.

This clonotype was seen at least ten times. The J gene is TRBJ1-5, the V gene TRBV7-2; D remains unclear. Germline V gene data show CDR1 as SGHTA and CDR2 as FQGNSA. The CDR3 totals 13 residues. V was cut by 3 bases and J by 3 bases, with 6 bases left in between. CDR3 protein: CASSFQNNQPQHF. The CDR3 DNA is TGTGCCAGCAGCTTTCAAAACAATCAGCCCCAGCATTTT.

At least ten counts were recorded for this clonotype. The chain employs TRBV4-2 and TRBJ2-7; 9 bases fit TRBD2. Germline assignment: CDR1 LGHNA and CDR2 YNFKEQ. The junction had 3 bases not matched to a gene; V was cut back by 4 bases and J by 2 bases. This CDR3 region has 14 residues. The CDR3, as DNA: TGTGCCAGCAGCCGCGGGGGGGGCCCCTACGAGCAGTACTTC. This translates into CASSRGGGPYEQYF.

This clonotype was detected ten times or more. The V call is TRBV7-6, the J call TRBJ2-3; D is unclear. CDR1 is SGHVS and CDR2 is FNYEAQ in the germline V gene. V dropped 4 bases and J dropped 2 bases, with 7 bases sitting between them. The CDR3 totals 13 residues. The CDR3 DNA reads as TGTGCCAGCAGCTCAACATCCACAGATACGCAGTATTTT. Translating it yields CASSSTSTDTQYF. The full variable domain, completed using reference TRBV7-6 and TRBJ2-3, is GAGVSQSPRYKVTKRGQDVALRCDPISGHVSLYWYRQALGQGPEFLTYFNYEAQQDKSGLPNDRFSAERPEGSISTLTIQRTEQRDSAMYRCASSSTSTDTQYFGPGTRLTVL.

This clonotype was recorded at least ten times. The chain couples TRBV7-2 to TRBJ1-6, with D unresolved. The CDR3 contains 15 residues. The germline V gene has CDR1 SGHTA and CDR2 FQGNSA. Trimming shortened V by 5 bases and J by 10 bases, and 18 bases separated the two germline ends. The CDR3 region is CASSLRESASSPLHF. The CDR3 DNA follows: TGTGCCAGCAGCCTACGGGAATCGGCTAGCTCACCCCTCCACTTT.

This clonotype was recorded at least ten times. This rearrangement joins TRBV20-1 to TRBJ2-1; unclear D gene. The germline gives CDR1 DFQATT, CDR2 SNEGSKA (reference sequence). Deletions cut 3 bases from V and 9 bases from J, with 21 bases between. CDR3 size: 15 residues. This chain's CDR3 is CSASRAVRQDGEQFF. CDR3 sequence (DNA): TGCAGTGCTAGTCGGGCAGTCCGGCAGGACGGTGAGCAGTTCTTC.

This clonotype showed up many times. The chain recombines TRBV11-3 with TRBJ1-1, with TRBD1 as a possible D gene (5 bases). CDR3 length: 15 amino acids. Germline V gives CDR1 SGHNT, CDR2 YENEEA. Trimming shortened V by 4 bases and J by 0 bases, and 12 bases separated the two germline ends. CDR3 DNA sequence: TGTGCCAGCAGCTCAATGGGACGGATGAACACTGAAGCTTTCTTT. Translation: CASSSMGRMNTEAFF.

This clonotype occurred many times. The V and J genes are TRBV7-2 and TRBJ1-1; D gene uncertain. V shed 5 bases and J shed 3 bases, with 10 bases lying between them. The germline V gene has CDR1 SGHTA and CDR2 FQGNSA. There are 13 residues in the CDR3. The CDR3 here is CASSRTLDTEAFF. In nucleotides, the CDR3 is TGTGCCAGCAGCCGGACCCTGGACACTGAAGCTTTCTTT.

This clonotype was observed at least ten times. The rearrangement joins TRBV6-1 to TRBJ1-2; no definite D call. The CDR3 covers 13 residues. Trimming pared 5 bases from V and 6 bases from J, leaving 13 bases between. Germline CDR1 and CDR2: MNHNS and SASEGT. Here the CDR3 reads CASSYQRTDGYTF. Here the CDR3 DNA reads TGTGCCAGCAGTTACCAACGAACAGATGGCTACACCTTC.

There are many counts of this clonotype. The chain recombines TRBV6-6 with TRBJ2-1, with no clear D. The CDR3 is 11 amino acids. Trimming removed 5 bases at V and 9 bases at J, with 8 bases between. The germline V gene encodes CDR1 MNHNY and CDR2 SVGAGI (reference sequence). CDR3 region: CASSEAREQFF. CDR3 DNA sequence: TGTGCCAGCAGTGAGGCCCGTGAGCAGTTCTTC.

At least ten counts were recorded for this clonotype. CDR3 in DNA: TGCAGTGCTAGAGACAGGGGGCGTAGCACCGGGGAGCTGTTTTTT. Residues: CSARDRGRSTGELFF. The V and J genes are TRBV20-1 and TRBJ2-2; 8 bases map to TRBD1. The ends lost 0 bases at V and 4 bases at J; junction bases unmatched: 4. CDR3 length equals 15 residues. Germline CDR1 DFQATT, CDR2 SNEGSKA (reference sequence).